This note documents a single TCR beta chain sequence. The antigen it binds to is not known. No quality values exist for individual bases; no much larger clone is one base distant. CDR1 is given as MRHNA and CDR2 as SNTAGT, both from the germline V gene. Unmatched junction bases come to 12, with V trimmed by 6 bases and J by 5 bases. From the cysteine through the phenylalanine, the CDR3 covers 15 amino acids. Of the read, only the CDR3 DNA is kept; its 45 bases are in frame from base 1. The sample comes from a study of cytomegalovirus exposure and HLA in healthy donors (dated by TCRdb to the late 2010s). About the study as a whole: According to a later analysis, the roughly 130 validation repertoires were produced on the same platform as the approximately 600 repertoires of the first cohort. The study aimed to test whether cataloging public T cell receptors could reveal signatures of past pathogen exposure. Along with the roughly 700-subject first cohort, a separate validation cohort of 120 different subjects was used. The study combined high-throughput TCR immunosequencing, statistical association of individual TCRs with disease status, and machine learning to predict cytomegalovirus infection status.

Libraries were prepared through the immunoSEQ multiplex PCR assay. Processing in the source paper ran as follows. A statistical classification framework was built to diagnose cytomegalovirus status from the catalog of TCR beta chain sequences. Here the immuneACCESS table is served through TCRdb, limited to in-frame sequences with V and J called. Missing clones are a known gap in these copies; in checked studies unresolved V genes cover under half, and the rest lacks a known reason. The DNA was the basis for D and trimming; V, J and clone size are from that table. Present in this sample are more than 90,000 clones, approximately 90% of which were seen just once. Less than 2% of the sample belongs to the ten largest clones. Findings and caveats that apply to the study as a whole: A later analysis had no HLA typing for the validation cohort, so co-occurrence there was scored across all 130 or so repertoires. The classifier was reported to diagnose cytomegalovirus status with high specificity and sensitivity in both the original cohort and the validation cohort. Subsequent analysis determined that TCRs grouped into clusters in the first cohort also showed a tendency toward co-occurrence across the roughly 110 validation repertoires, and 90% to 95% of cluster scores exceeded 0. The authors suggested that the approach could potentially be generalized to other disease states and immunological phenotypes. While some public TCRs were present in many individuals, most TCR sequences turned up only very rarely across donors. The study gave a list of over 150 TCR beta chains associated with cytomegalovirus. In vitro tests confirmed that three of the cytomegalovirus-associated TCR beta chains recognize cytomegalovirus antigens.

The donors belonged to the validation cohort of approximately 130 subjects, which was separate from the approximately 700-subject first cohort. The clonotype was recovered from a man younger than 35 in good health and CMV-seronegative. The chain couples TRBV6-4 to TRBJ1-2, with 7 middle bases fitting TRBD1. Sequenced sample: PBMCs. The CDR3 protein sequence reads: CASRVGTATHYGYTF. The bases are TGTGCCAGCAGGGTAGGGACAGCAACACATTATGGCTACACCTTC.